This note documents a single T cell receptor beta chain sequence. This CDR3 comprises 14 residues. CDR1 and CDR2 from the germline V gene are SGHDT and YYEEEE. V lost 4 bases, J lost 2 bases, and 3 bases stayed unmatched. CD8 cells regarded as naive lacked CD45RO, were positively chosen for CCR7, and omitted terminally differentiated effector memory CD45RA+ cells. The entry originates in a study of shared clonotypes between healthy human individuals. Turning to the study itself: Three CD4 naive, three CD4 memory, two CD8 naive and one CD8 memory plate were used per donor.

The table came from immunoSEQ multiplex PCR; TCRdb's copy has only in-frame clones and leaves some out. The sample yields approximately 1.9 million clones, around 93% seen once. Material: naive CD8+ T cells from PBMCs. The rearrangement uses TRBV5-6 and TRBJ2-1, with 7 bases fitting TRBD1. This receptor was identified in a man aged 18 to 35 in good health. Some clones in this sample may be carry-over from other donors' samples. CDR3 residues: CASSGGQTYNEQFF. In DNA form, the CDR3 reads TGTGCCAGCAGCGGGGGACAGACCTACAATGAGCAGTTCTTC. The full variable domain, its missing parts supplied by reference TRBV5-6 and TRBJ2-1, is DAGVTQSPTHLIKTRGQQVTLRCSPKSGHDTVSWYQQALGQGPQFIFQYYEEEERQRGNFPDRFSGHQFPNYSSELNVNALLLGDSALYLCASSGGQTYNEQFFGPGTRLTVL.